This TCR beta chain emerged from a study of OX40 agonist ivuxolimab in advanced cancers. As for the study in general: Dose-escalation cases comprised hepatocellular carcinoma, melanoma, renal cell or head and neck cancer.

Data came from immunoSEQ multiplex PCR; TCRdb stores just in-frame clones and leaves some out. Seen here are some 70,000 clones, approximately 82% observed once, and the top ten hold around 1.1%. The CDR3 contains 13 residues. V lost 3 bases to trimming and J lost 6 bases; unmatched junction nucleotides: 7. Germline CDR1 is GTSNPN and CDR2 is SVGIG (reference sequence). Autoimmune disease history or systemic immunosuppression barred patients. Cycle 7 day 1, cycle 4 day 1, and baseline were the timepoints at which blood was sampled. The chain couples TRBV30 to TRBJ2-5; 7 bases agree with TRBD1. The sequence was obtained from an adult with an advanced solid tumor such as melanoma, head and neck, liver or kidney cancer. The material was CD4+ or CD8+ T cells sorted from blood, obtained in a trial of the OX40 agonist ivuxolimab. CDR3 sequence (DNA): TGTGCCTGGAGACGTAGACAGGGTAAGACCCAGTACTTC. It specifies CAWRRRQGKTQYF.